What follows describes a single T cell receptor (beta chain). This sample stems from a study of cytomegalovirus exposure and HLA in healthy donors. The PCR employed 60 Vbeta primers together with 13 Jbeta primers. Here immunoSEQ multiplex PCR was the method, and the copy in TCRdb shows in-frame clones only, minus some. Among under 200,000 clones, approximately 59% were seen once, and the ten largest hold over 2.5%. This CDR3 spans 14 amino acids. The germline V gene has CDR1 SGHDT and CDR2 YYEEEE. The V and J ends lost 2 bases and 8 bases respectively, with 13 bases between them. The sequenced material came from PBMCs. J is TRBJ1-4 and V is TRBV5-6; D might be TRBD1 (6 bases). The receptor was derived from a man aged 35 to 55 in good health and CMV-seronegative. The CDR3 reads CASSLRQVAEKLFF. The DNA of the CDR3 is TGTGCCAGCAGCTTACGACAGGTGGCGGAAAAACTGTTTTTT. Filled out from reference TRBV5-6 and TRBJ1-4, the complete variable domain reads DAGVTQSPTHLIKTRGQQVTLRCSPKSGHDTVSWYQQALGQGPQFIFQYYEEEERQRGNFPDRFSGHQFPNYSSELNVNALLLGDSALYLCASSLRQVAEKLFFGSGTQLSVL.